This T cell receptor (beta chain) came from a study of blood T cell repertoires in COVID-19. Across the study: The study drew acute and convalescent COVID-19 samples from the United States, Italy and Spain. PBMCs, B-cell-depleted T cells, or T cells provided the cDNA or gDNA that made up the material.

Trimming cost V 6 bases and J 0 bases, with 11 bases left between them. This CDR3 spans 14 amino acids. Germline CDR1 is SNHLY and CDR2 is FYNNEI. In the source study's methods: Counts of nucleated cells, estimated from reference gene primer amplification, were obtained. Sequencing was performed with immunoSEQ multiplex PCR; in TCRdb, only in-frame clones are kept and a portion is missing. The V and J calls and the clone size are those of that table, but D and trimming were determined from the DNA. Of about 280,000 clones in the sample, 88% were seen once. The receptor was derived from a man aged 18 to 29 with active or convalescent COVID-19. V usage is TRBV2 and J usage is TRBJ2-5, with D perhaps matching TRBD2 (5 bases). The sample comprised peripheral blood. Written as DNA, the CDR3 is TGTGCCAGCAGCCCGGAGCGGAACCAAGAGACCCAGTACTTC. Translation: CASSPERNQETQYF. Based on the CDR3 plus reference TRBV2 and TRBJ2-5, the full variable domain is EPEVTQTPSHQVTQMGQEVILRCVPISNHLYFYWYRQILGQKVEFLVSFYNNEISEKSEIFDDQFSVERPDGSNFTLKIRSTKLEDSAMYFCASSPERNQETQYFGPGTRLLVL.